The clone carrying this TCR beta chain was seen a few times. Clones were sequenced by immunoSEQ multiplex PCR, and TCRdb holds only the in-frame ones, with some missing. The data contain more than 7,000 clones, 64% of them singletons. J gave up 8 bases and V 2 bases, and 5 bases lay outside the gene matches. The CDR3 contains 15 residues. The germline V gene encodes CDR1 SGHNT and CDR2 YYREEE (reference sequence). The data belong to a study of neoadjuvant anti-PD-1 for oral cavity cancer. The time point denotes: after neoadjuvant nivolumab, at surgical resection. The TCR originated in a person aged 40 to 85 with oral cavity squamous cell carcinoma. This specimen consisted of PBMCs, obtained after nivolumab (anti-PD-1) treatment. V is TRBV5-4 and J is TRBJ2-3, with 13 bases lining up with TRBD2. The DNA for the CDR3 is TGTGCCAGCAGCTTTCGGACTAGCGGGGGCGTTACGCAGTATTTT. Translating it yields CASSFRTSGGVTQYF.